One sample yielded the 29 T cell receptor beta chains listed below, sequenced in a study of shared clonotypes between healthy human individuals. Produced via immunoSEQ multiplex PCR; TCRdb's table is partial and in-frame only. The sample gives 2,500,000 or so clones, roughly 93% of which show up once; roughly 0.36% is in the top ten. Sequences were obtained from naive CD4+ T cells from PBMCs. Subset of the sample: CD45RA+ positively selected. All receptors come from a man between 18 and 29 years old in good health. Some clones in this sample may be carry-over from other donors' samples.

As concerns this clone: At the DNA level, this CDR3 is encoded by other sequences in the same sample as well. This rearrangement joins TRBV7-9 to TRBJ2-7; 8 bases are a match to TRBD2. Trimming cost V 3 bases and J 0 bases; bases outside gene matches: 1. Germline CDR1 is SEHNR and CDR2 is FQNEAQ (reference sequence). This CDR3 is built from 14 residues. CDR3 bases: TGTGCCAGCAGCTTCACTAGCGGCTCCTACGAGCAGTACTTC. It encodes CASSFTSGSYEQYF.

This sequence joins TRBV19 and TRBJ2-7, with 7 bases fitting TRBD1. Trimming took 6 bases from V and 8 from J; bases not matched to a gene: 7. The CDR3 sequence is 12 residues long. CDR1 is LNHDA and CDR2 is SQIVND in the germline V gene (reference sequence). The CDR3 region is CASSQDRRKQYF. The CDR3 DNA is TGTGCCAGTAGCCAGGACAGGCGAAAGCAGTACTTC.

The chain carries TRBV19 and TRBJ2-2, with D uncertain. The germline V gene has CDR1 LNHDA and CDR2 SQIVND (reference sequence). The CDR3 runs to 14 residues. Trimming removed 3 bases at V and 2 bases at J, with 7 bases between. Here the CDR3 reads CASSMGPNTGELFF. The CDR3 DNA reads as TGTGCCAGTAGTATGGGCCCCAACACCGGGGAGCTGTTTTTT.

The chain links TRBV5-5 to TRBJ2-7, with 8 bases aligning to TRBD1. The CDR3 consists of 14 residues. V shed 4 bases, J shed 4 bases, and the junction held 7 bases outside the gene matches. In germline, CDR1 is SGHKS, CDR2 YYEKEE (reference sequence). CDR3 protein: CASSPDRVGYEQYF. In DNA form, the CDR3 reads TGTGCCAGCAGCCCGGACAGGGTGGGGTACGAGCAGTACTTC.

The J gene is TRBJ1-1, the V gene TRBV28; D is unresolved. V gave up 5 bases and J gave up 6 bases, with 13 bases separating them. CDR1 and CDR2 (germline): MDHEN, SYDVKM. The CDR3 is 13 residues long. In DNA, the CDR3 is TGTGCCAGCAGTCCCAGGAGGAGTTCTGAAGCTTTCTTT. It yields the protein CASSPRRSSEAFF.

Comment on this clone: The same CDR3 can be traced to other DNA sequences in this sample. The chain is built from TRBV7-2 and TRBJ1-3; D ambiguous. V was cut by 5 bases and J by 3 bases, with 11 bases left in between. The CDR3 loop spans 14 amino acids. Germline V gives CDR1 SGHTA, CDR2 FQGNSA. CDR3 loop: CASSLSGSGNTIYF. CDR3 in DNA: TGTGCCAGCAGCCTATCGGGAAGTGGAAACACCATATATTTT.

This chain joins TRBV4-1 and TRBJ2-7, with D perhaps matching TRBD1 or TRBD2 (6 bases each). Trimming took off 1 base at V and 0 bases at J, with 16 bases between the two ends. CDR3 length equals 17 residues. CDR1 is MGHRA and CDR2 is YSYEKL in the germline V gene. The CDR3 region is CASSQVGGILSSYEQYF. The DNA of the CDR3 is TGCGCCAGCAGCCAAGTGGGGGGCATACTCAGCTCCTACGAGCAGTACTTC.

The CDR3 nucleotides read TGTGCCAGCGCGCATGGGCGGAGCACAGATACGCAGTATTTT. This translates into CASAHGRSTDTQYF. This chain links TRBV7-3 with TRBJ2-3; no clear D gene. Germline V gene data show CDR1 as SGHTA and CDR2 as FQGTGA. This CDR3 is built from 14 residues. Trimming cost V 8 bases and J 0 bases, with 12 bases left between them.

The V and J genes are TRBV9 and TRBJ1-1, with 7 bases fitting TRBD1. The ends lost 0 bases at V and 3 bases at J; junction bases unmatched: 5. The germline V gene encodes CDR1 SGDLS and CDR2 YYNGEE. The CDR3 totals 15 residues. The CDR3 DNA follows: TGTGCCAGCAGCGTAGCAGGGACAGCATACACTGAAGCTTTCTTT. Translated, it gives CASSVAGTAYTEAFF.

This clone was seen just once. The chain joins TRBV4-1 to TRBJ2-7; possibly TRBD1 for D (5 bases). V lost 3 bases and J 2 bases, leaving 11 bases between the germline ends. Germline values: CDR1 MGHRA, CDR2 YSYEKL. This CDR3 is built from 14 residues. The chain's CDR3 is CASSQRTITYEQYF. DNA for the CDR3: TGCGCCAGCAGCCAGAGGACAATAACCTACGAGCAGTACTTC.

This clone showed up just once. V gene TRBV2 combines with J gene TRBJ2-1; no definite D call. The germline V and J ends were trimmed by 6 bases and 7 bases, with 22 bases remaining between them. The CDR3 covers 16 residues. Germline CDR1 SNHLY, CDR2 FYNNEI. The CDR3 loop reads CASRFGRWIRGNEQFF. For the CDR3, the DNA is TGTGCCAGCAGGTTCGGCCGCTGGATCCGTGGTAATGAGCAGTTCTTC.

This chain uses TRBV7-6 with TRBJ2-7; possible D gene TRBD1, 7 bases. Germline assignment: CDR1 SGHVS and CDR2 FNYEAQ. The CDR3 length is 16 residues. V was trimmed by 4 bases and J by 5 bases, leaving 21 bases between them. This chain's CDR3 is CASSSKLGQGGHEQYF. As DNA, the CDR3 is TGTGCCAGCAGCTCCAAGTTAGGGCAGGGGGGCCACGAGCAGTACTTC.

The rearrangement links TRBV6-6 to TRBJ2-3, with a possible D match to TRBD1 (5 bases). CDR3 length: 14 amino acids. Trimming took 6 bases from V and 2 from J, leaving 12 bases between them. CDR1 is MNHNY and CDR2 is SVGAGI in the germline V gene (reference sequence). CDR3 sequence reads: CASRKDSTTDTQYF. The CDR3 nucleotides are TGTGCCAGCAGAAAAGACAGCACCACAGATACGCAGTATTTT.

The V gene is TRBV7-3, the J gene TRBJ2-5, with D perhaps matching TRBD1 (6 bases). Trimming cost V 6 bases and J 5 bases, with 7 bases left between them. This CDR3 contains 11 residues. CDR1 is SGHTA and CDR2 is FQGTGA in the germline V gene. Here the CDR3 reads CASSGGETQYF. The CDR3 bases are TGTGCCAGCAGTGGGGGCGAGACCCAGTACTTC.

V and J are TRBV6-6 and TRBJ2-5; D perhaps matches TRBD2 (6 bases). With 5 bases removed from V and 0 bases from J, the gap between germline ends came to 13 bases. CDR1 MNHNY and CDR2 SVGAGI come from the germline V gene (reference sequence). The CDR3 is 15 amino acids. CDR3 sequence: CASSPGTLHQETQYF. CDR3 sequence (DNA): TGTGCCAGCAGTCCCGGGACTCTCCACCAAGAGACCCAGTACTTC.

The chain carries TRBV27 and TRBJ2-7; TRBD2 matches 7 bases. The V gene end was trimmed by 2 bases and the J gene end by 5 bases; junction bases not matched to a gene: 6. The germline gives CDR1 MNHEY, CDR2 SMNVEV (reference sequence). CDR3 length equals 14 residues. CDR3 coding DNA: TGTGCCAGCAGTTTAACGGGGGGTTTCGACGAGCAGTACTTC. Translation: CASSLTGGFDEQYF.

Note on this clone: Within the sample, other DNA sequences also encode this same CDR3. This chain joins TRBV6-6 and TRBJ1-1, with D possibly being TRBD1 (5 bases). Trimming took off 3 bases at V and 3 bases at J, with 8 bases between the two ends. Germline CDR1 reads MNHNY; CDR2 reads SVGAGI (reference sequence). The CDR3 runs 13 residues. CDR3 in amino acids: CASSYSRDTEAFF. The CDR3 DNA is TGTGCCAGCAGTTATTCCAGGGACACTGAAGCTTTCTTT.

This clone was recorded once. This chain uses TRBV9 with TRBJ1-5, with 7 bases that match TRBD1. V dropped 4 bases and J dropped 5; count of bases not matched to a gene: 3. The CDR3 loop spans 13 amino acids. Germline V gene data show CDR1 as SGDLS and CDR2 as YYNGEE. The CDR3 is CASSRQGHQPQHF. The CDR3 nucleotides read TGTGCCAGCAGCAGACAGGGTCATCAGCCCCAGCATTTT. The whole variable domain, filled in from reference TRBV9 and TRBJ1-5, reads DSGVTQTPKHLITATGQRVTLRCSPRSGDLSVYWYQQSLDQGLQFLIQYYNGEERAKGNILERFSAQQFPDLHSELNLSSLELGDSALYFCASSRQGHQPQHFGDGTRLSIL.

The table lists this clone with a count of one. The genes are TRBV23-1 and TRBJ2-4; 9 bases fit TRBD2. TRBV23-1 is reported as an ORF; its role is uncertain. This CDR3 contains 17 residues. With V trimmed by 1 base and J by 0 bases, 4 bases remained unmatched. In DNA form, the CDR3 reads TGCGCCAGCAGTCAATGCGGGGGGGCTAGAGCCAAAAACATTCAGTACTTC. Its translation is CASSQCGGARAKNIQYF.

The chain combines TRBV11-2 with TRBJ2-7; 9 bases agree with TRBD2. The CDR3 spans 16 residues. The germline V gene has CDR1 SGHAT and CDR2 FQNNGV. Germline trimming cut 5 bases from V and 5 bases from J; bases unmatched to any gene: 13. The CDR3 protein is CASSPRIAGDADEQYF. The CDR3 bases are TGTGCCAGCAGCCCGCGAATAGCGGGAGATGCGGACGAGCAGTACTTC.

The chain joins TRBV11-2 to TRBJ1-4; D unresolved. Germline lookup yields CDR1 SGHAT and CDR2 FQNNGV. Trimming shortened V by 5 bases and J by 4 bases, and 17 bases separated the two germline ends. This CDR3 contains 16 residues. CDR3 nucleotide sequence: TGTGCCAGCAGCAATAACAAGGGCGGTCTTAATGAAAAACTGTTTTTT. This sequence encodes CASSNNKGGLNEKLFF.

This clone showed up just once. This chain uses TRBV5-1 with TRBJ1-2; 10 positions agree with TRBD1. The length of the CDR3 is 15 residues. From germline, CDR1 is SGHRS and CDR2 YFSETQ. The ends lost 4 bases at V and 5 bases at J; junction bases unmatched: 8. CDR3 coding DNA: TGCGCCAGCAGCATGGACAGGGGGGTTTTGTATGGCTACACCTTC. Translating it yields CASSMDRGVLYGYTF.

The rearrangement joins TRBV7-2 to TRBJ1-5; a weak D match, TRBD1 (5 bases). V was clipped by 5 bases and J by 6 bases, with 11 bases between them. The CDR3 spans 13 residues. Germline loops: CDR1 SGHTA, CDR2 FQGNSA. CDR3 region: CASSRTSLQPQHF. CDR3 nucleotide sequence: TGTGCCAGCAGCCGGACATCGCTTCAGCCCCAGCATTTT.

V usage is TRBV27 and J usage is TRBJ1-5; 9 nucleotides align to TRBD1. V dropped 5 bases and J dropped 4; count of bases not matched to a gene: 9. In germline, CDR1 is MNHEY, CDR2 SMNVEV (reference sequence). There are 16 residues in the CDR3. The CDR3: CASSPQLGTGNQPQHF. CDR3 DNA: TGTGCCAGCAGTCCTCAACTTGGGACAGGGAATCAGCCCCAGCATTTT.

This chain links TRBV28 with TRBJ2-7; D possibly uses TRBD1 or TRBD2 (7 bases each). Germline V gene data show CDR1 as MDHEN and CDR2 as SYDVKM. The CDR3 consists of 14 residues. Between the trimmed V and J ends, which lost 10 bases and 0 bases, there was a span of 16 bases. DNA of the CDR3: TGTGCCACACGAGGGGGCGGGAGCTCCTACGAGCAGTACTTC. Amino acid sequence: CATRGGGSSYEQYF.

The chain carries TRBV5-1 and TRBJ2-3; 11 bases are shared with TRBD2. The V gene's germline CDR1 is SGHRS and CDR2 YFSETQ. The CDR3 has 17 residues. V lost 0 bases to trimming and J lost 3 bases; unmatched junction nucleotides: 6. CDR3 nucleotide sequence: TGCGCCAGCAGCTTGGCCGGCGTAGCGGGAGGGACAGATACGCAGTATTTT. Translating gives CASSLAGVAGGTDTQYF.

For this clone: Different DNA sequences within this sample yield the same CDR3. The chain has TRBV5-1 and TRBJ2-5; 10 bases are a match to TRBD2. V was clipped by 0 bases and J by 1 base; unmatched bases: 0. The CDR3 consists of 15 residues. Looked up from germline, CDR1 is SGHRS and CDR2 is YFSETQ. CDR3 amino acids: CASSLGTSGQETQYF. DNA for the CDR3: TGCGCCAGCAGCTTGGGGACTAGCGGCCAAGAGACCCAGTACTTC.

V is TRBV14 and J is TRBJ1-2; 8 bases are a match to TRBD1. The CDR3 totals 15 residues. The V gene end was trimmed by 2 bases and the J gene end by 8 bases; junction bases not matched to a gene: 10. Germline-derived CDR1 and CDR2 are SGHDN and FVKESK. CDR3 in amino acids: CASSQQRTGTWGYTF. DNA for the CDR3: TGTGCCAGCAGCCAACAGCGGACAGGGACTTGGGGCTACACCTTC.

The chain carries TRBV5-4 and TRBJ2-2; 7 positions agree with TRBD1. Germline V CDR1 and CDR2: SGHNT, YYREEE (reference sequence). This CDR3 is 16 amino acids long. The J segment lost 1 base and the V segment lost 5 bases, leaving 8 bases of the junction unmatched. The CDR3, as DNA: TGTGCCAGCAGTCCTAGACAGGGTAGGAACACCGGGGAGCTGTTTTTT. Translated: CASSPRQGRNTGELFF. Filled out from reference TRBV5-4 and TRBJ2-2, the complete variable domain reads ETGVTQSPTHLIKTRGQQVTLRCSSQSGHNTVSWYQQALGQGPQFIFQYYREEENGRGNFPPRFSGLQFPNYSSELNVNALELDDSALYLCASSPRQGRNTGELFFGEGSRLTVL.